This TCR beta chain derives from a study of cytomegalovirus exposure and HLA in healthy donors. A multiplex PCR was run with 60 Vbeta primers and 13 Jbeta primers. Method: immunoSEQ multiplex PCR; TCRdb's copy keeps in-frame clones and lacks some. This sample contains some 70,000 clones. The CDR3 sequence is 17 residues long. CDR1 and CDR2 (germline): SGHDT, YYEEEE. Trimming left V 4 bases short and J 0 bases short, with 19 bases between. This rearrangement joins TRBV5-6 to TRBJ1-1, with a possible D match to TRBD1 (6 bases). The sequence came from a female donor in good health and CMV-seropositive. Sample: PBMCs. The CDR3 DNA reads TGTGCCAGCAGCCCGGTTCGCATGGGGGCTCTGAACACTGAAGCTTTCTTT. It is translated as CASSPVRMGALNTEAFF.